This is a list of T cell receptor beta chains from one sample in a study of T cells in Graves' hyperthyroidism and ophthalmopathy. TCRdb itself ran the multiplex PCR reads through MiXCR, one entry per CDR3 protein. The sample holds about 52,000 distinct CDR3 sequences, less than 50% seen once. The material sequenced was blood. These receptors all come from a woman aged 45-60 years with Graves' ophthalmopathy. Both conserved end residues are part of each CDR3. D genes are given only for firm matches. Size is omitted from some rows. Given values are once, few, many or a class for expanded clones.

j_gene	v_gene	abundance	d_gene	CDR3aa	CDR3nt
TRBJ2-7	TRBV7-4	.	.	CASSSDSTYEQYF	TGTGCCAGCAGCTCGGACAGTACCTACGAGCAGTACTTC
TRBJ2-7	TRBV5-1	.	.	CPSSLSGSHEQYF	TGCCCCAGCAGCCTTTCGGGGTCCCACGAGCAGTACTTC
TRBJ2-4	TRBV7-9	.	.	CASGRDSAFQEDIQYF	TGTGCCAGCGGCAGAGATTCGGCCTTCCAGGAGGACATTCAGTACTTC
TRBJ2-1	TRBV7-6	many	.	CASSPGTYNEQFF	TGTGCCAGCAGCCCCGGGACGTACAATGAGCAGTTCTTC
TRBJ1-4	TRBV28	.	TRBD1	CASSLTGVYEKLFF	TGTGCCAGCAGTTTAACAGGGGTATACGAAAAACTGTTTTTT
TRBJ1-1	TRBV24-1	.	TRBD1	CATRGGQGSEAFF	TGTGCCACCAGGGGGGGACAGGGTAGTGAAGCTTTCTTT
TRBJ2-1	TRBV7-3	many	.	CASSPERSSYNEQFF	TGTGCCAGCAGCCCAGAGAGGAGCTCCTACAATGAGCAGTTCTTC
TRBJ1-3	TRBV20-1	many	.	CSARQRGRGNTIYF	TGCAGTGCTAGGCAAAGGGGAAGGGGAAACACCATATATTTT
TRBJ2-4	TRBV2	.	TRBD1	CASSDRGLAKNIQYF	TGTGCCAGCTCGGACAGGGGTTTGGCCAAAAACATTCAGTACTTC
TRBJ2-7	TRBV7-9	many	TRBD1	CASSRGTDSYEQYF	TGTGCCAGCAGCCGAGGGACAGACTCCTACGAGCAGTACTTC
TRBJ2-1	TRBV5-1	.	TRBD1	CASSLGQGINEQFF	TGCGCCAGCAGCTTGGGACAGGGGATCAATGAGCAGTTCTTC
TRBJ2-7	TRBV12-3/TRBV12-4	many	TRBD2	CASSLASSGEQYF	TGTGCCAGCAGTTTAGCCTCTAGCGGCGAGCAGTACTTC
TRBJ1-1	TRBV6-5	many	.	CASSYSKSLNTEAFF	TGTGCCAGCAGTTACTCAAAGTCGCTGAACACTGAAGCTTTCTTT
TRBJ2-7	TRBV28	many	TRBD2	CASNLAGATYEQYF	TGTGCCAGCAACCTAGCGGGGGCTACCTACGAGCAGTACTTC
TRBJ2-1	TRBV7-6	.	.	CASRSRGSAYNEQFF	TGTGCCAGCAGATCAAGGGGCAGTGCCTACAATGAGCAGTTCTTC
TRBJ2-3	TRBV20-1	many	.	CSARPISTGFVSYTQYF	TGCAGTGCTCGGCCCATTTCGACAGGTTTTGTCTCATATACGCAGTATTTT
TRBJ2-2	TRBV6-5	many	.	CASSYDNTGELFF	TGTGCCAGCAGTTACGATAACACCGGGGAGCTGTTTTTT
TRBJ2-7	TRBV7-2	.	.	CASSSTVYYEQYF	TGTGCCAGCAGCTCGACAGTATACTACGAGCAGTACTTC
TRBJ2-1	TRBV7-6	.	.	CASSPGGEQFF	TGTGCCAGCAGCCCCGGAGGTGAGCAGTTCTTC
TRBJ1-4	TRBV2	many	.	CASRDPKEKLFF	TGTGCCAGCAGGGACCCTAAGGAAAAACTGTTTTTT
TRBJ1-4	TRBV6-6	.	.	CASSYLAWDEATNEKLFF	TGTGCCAGCAGTTACTTGGCCTGGGACGAGGCAACTAATGAAAAACTGTTTTTT
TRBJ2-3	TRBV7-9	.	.	CVSSAVGSREPQYF	TGTGTCAGCAGCGCGGTGGGGTCCCGGGAGCCCCAGTATTTT
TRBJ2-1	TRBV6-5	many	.	CASSYSAGQYNEQFF	TGTGCCAGCAGTTACTCAGCGGGACAGTACAATGAGCAGTTCTTC
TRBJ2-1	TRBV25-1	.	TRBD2	CASTARGTSGGNEQFF	TGTGCCAGCACCGCCAGGGGGACTAGCGGGGGCAATGAGCAGTTCTTC
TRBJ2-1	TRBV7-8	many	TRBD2	CASSLAGASGRTNNEQFF	TGTGCCAGCAGCTTAGCAGGGGCTAGCGGGAGGACCAACAATGAGCAGTTCTTC
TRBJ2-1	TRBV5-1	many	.	CASSAGGGSSYNEQFF	TGCGCCAGCAGCGCCGGGGGAGGAAGCTCCTACAATGAGCAGTTCTTC
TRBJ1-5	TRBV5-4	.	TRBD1	CASSGRGTGGHQHF	TGTGCCAGCAGCGGGAGGGGTACAGGGGGACACCAGCATTTT
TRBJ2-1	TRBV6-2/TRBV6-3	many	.	CASRPGTQIKQFF	TGTGCCAGCAGGCCGGGCACTCAAATAAAGCAGTTCTTC
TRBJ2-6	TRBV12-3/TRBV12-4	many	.	CASREGLRPVLTF	TGTGCCAGCAGGGAAGGACTCCGCCCCGTCCTGACTTTC
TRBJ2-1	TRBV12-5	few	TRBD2	CASGPSTGLAGANEQFF	TGTGCTAGTGGTCCCTCGACCGGACTAGCGGGAGCCAATGAGCAGTTCTTC
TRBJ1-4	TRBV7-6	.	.	CASSLGTVNEKLFF	TGTGCCAGCAGCTTAGGGACAGTTAATGAAAAACTGTTTTTT
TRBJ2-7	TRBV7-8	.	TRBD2	CASSSGLAGGEQYF	TGTGCCAGCAGCTCGGGACTAGCGGGAGGCGAGCAGTACTTC
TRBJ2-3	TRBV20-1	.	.	CSAVSGADTQYF	TGCAGTGCTGTTTCCGGGGCAGATACGCAGTATTTT
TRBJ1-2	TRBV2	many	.	CASSESWQGLRGYTF	TGTGCCAGCAGTGAAAGTTGGCAGGGACTCCGTGGCTACACCTTC
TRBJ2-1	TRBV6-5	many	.	CASSRDDVYNEQFF	TGTGCCAGCAGTCGGGACGATGTATACAATGAGCAGTTCTTC
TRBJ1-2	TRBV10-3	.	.	CAISESVGAGNYGYTF	TGTGCCATCAGTGAGTCGGTAGGAGCGGGGAACTATGGCTACACCTTC
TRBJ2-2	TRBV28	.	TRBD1	CASRTGGLAAHGELFF	TGTGCCAGCAGAACAGGGGGCTTAGCGGCTCACGGGGAGCTGTTTTTT
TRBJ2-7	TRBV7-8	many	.	CASSLFQAQAPYEQYF	TGTGCCAGCAGCTTATTTCAGGCACAAGCTCCCTACGAGCAGTACTTC
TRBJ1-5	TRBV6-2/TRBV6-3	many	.	CASSYPGLQHF	TGTGCCAGCAGTTACCCTGGGCTCCAGCATTTT
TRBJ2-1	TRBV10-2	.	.	CASSEPSEPYNEQFF	TGCGCCAGCTCCGAGCCTAGTGAACCCTACAATGAGCAGTTCTTC
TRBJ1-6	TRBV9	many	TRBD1	CASSQQGDYNSPLHF	TGTGCCAGCAGCCAACAGGGGGACTATAATTCACCCCTCCACTTT
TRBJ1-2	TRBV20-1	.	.	CSAKIAGANTF	TGCAGTGCTAAAATTGCGGGAGCGAACACCTTC
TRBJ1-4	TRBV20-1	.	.	CSARGPANEKLFF	TGCAGTGCTAGGGGGCCGGCTAATGAAAAACTGTTCTTT
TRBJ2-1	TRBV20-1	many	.	CSANSWEANEQFF	TGCAGTGCAAACAGCTGGGAGGCGAATGAGCAGTTCTTC
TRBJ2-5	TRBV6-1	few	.	CASRVHLLQETQYF	TGTGCCAGCAGAGTGCACCTTCTACAAGAGACCCAGTACTTC
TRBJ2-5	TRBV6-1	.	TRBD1	CASSPMTGSQYF	TGTGCCAGCAGCCCGATGACAGGGAGCCAGTACTTC
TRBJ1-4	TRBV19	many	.	CASSIPNHREKLFF	TGTGCCAGTAGTATCCCCAATCACCGGGAAAAACTGTTTTTT
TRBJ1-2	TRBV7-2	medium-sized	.	CASSTGRLGYTF	TGTGCCAGCAGCACGGGGAGGCTTGGCTACACCTTC
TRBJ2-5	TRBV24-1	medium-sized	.	CATSDSDRVGVTQYF	TGTGCCACCAGTGATTCCGATAGGGTTGGAGTGACCCAGTACTTC
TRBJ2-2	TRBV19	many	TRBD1	CASIAPGQGASGELFF	TGTGCCAGTATTGCCCCGGGACAGGGGGCAAGCGGGGAGCTGTTTTTT
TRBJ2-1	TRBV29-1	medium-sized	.	CSAAMGGQFF	TGCAGCGCTGCGATGGGTGGGCAGTTCTTC
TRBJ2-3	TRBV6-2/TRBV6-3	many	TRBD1	CASRSGQGAGDTQYF	TGTGCCAGCAGAAGTGGACAGGGGGCTGGGGATACGCAGTATTTT
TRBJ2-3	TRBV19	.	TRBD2	CASSGTSDTDTQYF	TGTGCCAGTAGTGGGACTAGCGACACAGATACGCAGTATTTC